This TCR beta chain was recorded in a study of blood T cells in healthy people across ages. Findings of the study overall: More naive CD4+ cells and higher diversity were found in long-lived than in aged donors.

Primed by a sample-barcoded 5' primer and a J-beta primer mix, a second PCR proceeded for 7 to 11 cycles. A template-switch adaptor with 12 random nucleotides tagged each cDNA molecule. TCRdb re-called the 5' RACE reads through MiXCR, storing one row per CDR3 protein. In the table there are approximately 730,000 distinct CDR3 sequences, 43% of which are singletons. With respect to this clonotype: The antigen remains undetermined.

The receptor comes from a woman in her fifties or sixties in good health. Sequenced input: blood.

The chain's CDR3 is CASSPSWGGLTSYEQYF. The CDR3 bases are TGCGCCAGCAGCCCGTCCTGGGGGGGACTTACCTCCTACGAGCAGTACTTC. The chain links TRBV5-1 to TRBJ2-7, with 7 nucleotides matching TRBD2. The germline V gene has CDR1 SGHRS and CDR2 YFSETQ. The J segment lost 0 bases and the V segment lost 4 bases, leaving 13 bases of the junction unmatched. The CDR3 has 17 amino acids.